This T cell receptor (beta chain) was sequenced for a study of blood T cells in healthy people across ages. No fewer than 5.5 micrograms of total RNA were isolated from every sample. PCR was performed a second time for about 6 to 12 cycles using a sample-barcoded 5' primer and a J-beta primer mix. MiXCR, applied by TCRdb to the 5' RACE reads, yields one record per CDR3 protein. The table lists roughly 1,700,000 distinct CDR3 sequences, under 30% of them singletons. The germline V gene has CDR1 SGHTS and CDR2 YDEGEE. The CDR3 sequence is 17 residues long. Sequenced sample: blood. The TCR originated in a woman in her 30s in good health. The gene calls are TRBV5-8 and TRBJ2-1; 11 bases agree with TRBD2. TRBJ2-7 explains the end of the DNA better; the J call may be wrong. The CDR3 here is CASTPQLTSGSYNEQYF. The CDR3 coding sequence is TGTGCCAGCACCCCCCAACTAACTAGCGGGAGTTACAATGAGCAGTACTTC.